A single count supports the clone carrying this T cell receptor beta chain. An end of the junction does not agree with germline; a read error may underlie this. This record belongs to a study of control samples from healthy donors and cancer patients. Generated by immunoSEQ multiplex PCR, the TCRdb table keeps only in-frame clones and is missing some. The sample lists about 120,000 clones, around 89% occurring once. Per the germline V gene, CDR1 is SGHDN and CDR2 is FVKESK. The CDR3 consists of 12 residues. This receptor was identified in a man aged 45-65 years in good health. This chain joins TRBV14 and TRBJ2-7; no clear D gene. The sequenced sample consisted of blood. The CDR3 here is CASSQAFYEKYF. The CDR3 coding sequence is TGTGCCAGCAGCCAGGCCTTCTACGAGAAGTACTTC.